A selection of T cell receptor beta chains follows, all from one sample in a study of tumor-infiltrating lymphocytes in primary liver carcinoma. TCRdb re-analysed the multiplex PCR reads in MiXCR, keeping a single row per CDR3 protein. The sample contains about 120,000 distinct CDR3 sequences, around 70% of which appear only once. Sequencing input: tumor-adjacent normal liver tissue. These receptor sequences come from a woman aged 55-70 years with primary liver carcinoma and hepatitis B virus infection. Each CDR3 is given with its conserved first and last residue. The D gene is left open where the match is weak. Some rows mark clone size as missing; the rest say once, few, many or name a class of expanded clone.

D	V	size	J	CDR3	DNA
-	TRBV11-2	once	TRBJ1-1	CASSRTRGQANTEAFF	TGTGCCAGCAGTCGCACACGGGGGCAGGCGAACACTGAAGCTTTCTTT
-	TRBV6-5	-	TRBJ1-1	CVSSYDLGDTTTEAFF	TGTGTCAGCAGTTACGATTTGGGGGACACGACGACTGAAGCTTTCTTT
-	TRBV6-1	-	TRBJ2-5	CVSSVQARSQETQYF	TGTGTAAGCAGCGTTCAAGCGAGGTCACAAGAGACCCAGTACTTC
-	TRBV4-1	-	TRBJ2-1	CASSQDLGDWETQFF	TGCGCCAGCAGCCAAGATTTAGGGGATTGGGAGACCCAGTTCTTC
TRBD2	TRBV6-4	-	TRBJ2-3	CASSPLAGGSDTKYF	TGTGCCAGCTCTCCTCTAGCGGGAGGGTCGGATACGAAGTATTTT
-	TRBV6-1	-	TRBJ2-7	CASNEVITYEQYF	TGTGCCAGCAATGAAGTGATTACCTACGAGCAGTACTTC
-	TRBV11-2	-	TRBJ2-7	CASTLDGGAYEQYF	TGTGCCAGCACCTTAGATGGGGGGGCTTATGAGCAGTACTTC
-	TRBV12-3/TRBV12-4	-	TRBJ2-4	CTSSPGSANIQYF	TGTACCAGCAGCCCAGGGAGTGCTAACATTCAGTACTTC
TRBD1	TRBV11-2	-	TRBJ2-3	CVSSPELGTDTQYF	TGTGTCAGCAGCCCCGAATTGGGGACAGATACGCAATATTTT
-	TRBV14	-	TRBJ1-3	CDSSGIGASGNTIYF	TGTGACAGCAGTGGGATTGGGGCCTCTGGAAACACCATATATTTT
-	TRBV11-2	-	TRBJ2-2	CVSSPTGTRELFF	TGCGTCAGCAGCCCGACAGGCACCCGGGAGCTGTTTTTT
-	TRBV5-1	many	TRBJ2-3	CASSSQGQPSLYGPQYF	TGCGCCAGCAGCTCTCAGGGACAACCCTCTCTCTATGGTCCGCAGTATTTT
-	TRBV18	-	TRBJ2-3	CASSTRPSTDTQYF	TGTGCCAGCTCAACCCGTCCTAGCACAGATACGCAGTATTTT
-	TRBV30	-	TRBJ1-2	CAWSSTDYGYTF	TGTGCGTGGTCCTCAACTGACTATGGCTACACCTTC
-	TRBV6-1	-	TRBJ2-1	CASSGSRGRSGNEQFF	TGTGCCAGCAGTGGGTCTAGAGGAAGATCGGGCAATGAGCAGTTCTTC
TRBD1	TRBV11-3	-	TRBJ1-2	CACSPRQDRRYGYTF	TGTGCCTGCAGTCCACGACAGGACAGGCGCTATGGCTACACCTTC
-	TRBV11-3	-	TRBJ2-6	CASSPRQGAGTNALTF	TGTGCCAGCAGCCCGAGGCAGGGAGCTGGGACCAACGCCCTGACTTTC
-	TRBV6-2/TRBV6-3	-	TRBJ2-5	CASSYANSFYETQYF	TGTGCCAGCAGTTACGCGAACAGTTTTTACGAGACCCAGTACTTC
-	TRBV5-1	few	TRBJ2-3	CASSPGGNADTQYF	TGCGCCAGCAGCCCGGGCGGGAACGCAGATACGCAGTATTTT
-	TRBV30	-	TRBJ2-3	CDWSVIGRTKSADTQYF	TGTGACTGGAGTGTAATTGGGCGTACCAAAAGCGCAGATACGCAGTATTTT
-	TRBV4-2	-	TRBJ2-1	CASSLDGGGPYNGQFF	TGTGCCAGCAGCCTAGATGGAGGGGGCCCCTACAATGGGCAGTTCTTC
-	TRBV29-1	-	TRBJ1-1	CSVSAGTIMKTEAFF	TGCAGCGTTTCTGCAGGGACCATTATGAAAACTGAAGCTTTCTTT
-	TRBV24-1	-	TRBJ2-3	CATSDLANGSTDTQYF	TGTGCCACCAGTGATTTGGCTAACGGAAGCACAGATACGCAGTATTTT
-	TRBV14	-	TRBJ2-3	CASSQGDLSTDMQYF	TGTGCCAGCAGCCAAGGGGACTTAAGCACAGATATGCAGTATTTT
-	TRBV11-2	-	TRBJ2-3	CASSSISTSTDTQYF	TGTGCCAGCAGCTCCATCTCGACTAGTACGGATACGCAGTATTTT
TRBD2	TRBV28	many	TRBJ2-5	CASSTRAGGESQYF	TGTGCCAGCAGTACCCGAGCGGGAGGGGAGTCCCAGTACTTC
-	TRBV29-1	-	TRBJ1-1	CSDARTVNTEAFF	TGCAGCGATGCACGGACGGTGAACACTGAGGCTTTCTTT
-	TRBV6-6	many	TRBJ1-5	CASSYTPGQPQHF	TGTGCCAGCAGTTACACGCCGGGTCAGCCCCAGCATTTT